This T cell receptor (beta chain) was profiled in a study of CD4 T cells in relation to SARS-CoV-2 and coronaviruses. As to this clone: Its specificity is not known.

The unexposed donors gave CD4+ T cells in about 2011-2018, prior to COVID-19. Isolation of CD4+ T cells took place after about 9 days in culture. Clones were sequenced by immunoSEQ multiplex PCR, and TCRdb holds only the in-frame ones, with some missing. The top ten clones hold 18% of a sample with about 26,000 clones, 77% of them seen once. Germline V gene lookup returns CDR1 SNHLY and CDR2 FYNNEI. CDR3 length equals 12 residues. V was pared by 6 bases and J by 1 base, with 7 bases between. The clonotype originates from a human donor in good health. This chain connects TRBV2 to TRBJ2-7; possibly TRBD2 for D (6 bases). What was sequenced was CD4+ T cells from PBMCs, cultured in vitro. DNA for the CDR3: TGTGCCAGCAGGGACTATTCCTACGAGCAGTACTTC. This sequence encodes CASRDYSYEQYF. The full variable domain, rest sourced from reference TRBV2 and TRBJ2-7, is EPEVTQTPSHQVTQMGQEVILRCVPISNHLYFYWYRQILGQKVEFLVSFYNNEISEKSEIFDDQFSVERPDGSNFTLKIRSTKLEDSAMYFCASRDYSYEQYFGPGTRLTVT.